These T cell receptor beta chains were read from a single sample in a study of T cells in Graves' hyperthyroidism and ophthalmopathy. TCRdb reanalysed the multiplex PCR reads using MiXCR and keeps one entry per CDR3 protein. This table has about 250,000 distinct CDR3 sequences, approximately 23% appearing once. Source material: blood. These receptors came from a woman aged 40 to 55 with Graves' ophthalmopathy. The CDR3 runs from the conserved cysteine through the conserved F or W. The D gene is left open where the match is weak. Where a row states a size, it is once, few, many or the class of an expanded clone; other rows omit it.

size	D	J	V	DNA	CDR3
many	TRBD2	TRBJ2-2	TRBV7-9	TGTGCCAGCAGCTTGGGACTAGTTGGCGGGGAGCTGTTTTTT	CASSLGLVGGELFF
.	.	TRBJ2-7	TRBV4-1	TGCGCCAGCAGCCAAGAGGTCGCGGGCTCCTACGAGCAGTACTTC	CASSQEVAGSYEQYF
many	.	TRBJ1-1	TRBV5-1	TGCGCCAGCAGCTTGGCCGAGGGTTACACTGAAGCTTTCTTT	CASSLAEGYTEAFF
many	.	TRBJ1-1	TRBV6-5	TGTGCCAGCAGTTACGGTGTGGCTCTACCTGAAGCTTTCTTT	CASSYGVALPEAFF
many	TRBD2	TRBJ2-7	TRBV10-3	TGTGCCATCAGTGAGGAACTAGCGGGAGCCGAGCAGTACTTC	CAISEELAGAEQYF
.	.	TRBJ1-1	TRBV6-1	TGTGCCAGCAGTGATCGGGGGCCCAGGGCTGAAGCTTTCTTT	CASSDRGPRAEAFF
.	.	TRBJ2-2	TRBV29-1	TGCAGGGATAACACCGGGGAGCTGTTTTTT	CRDNTGELFF
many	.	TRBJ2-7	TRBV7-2	TGTGCCAGCAGCCCCGGGACGCCCTACGAGCAGTACTTC	CASSPGTPYEQYF
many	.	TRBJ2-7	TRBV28	TGTGCCAGCAGTCTCCAGGAGGTCGACGAGCAGTACTTC	CASSLQEVDEQYF
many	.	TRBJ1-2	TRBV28	TGTGCCAGCAGTTCAACCCCCCCCCCCTATGGCTACACCTTC	CASSSTPPPYGYTF
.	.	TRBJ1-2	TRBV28	TGTGCCAGCAGAACTAACTATGGCTACACCTTC	CASRTNYGYTF
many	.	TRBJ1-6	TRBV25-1	TGTGCCAGCAGTGCAACCCACGGCACACCCCTCCACTTT	CASSATHGTPLHF
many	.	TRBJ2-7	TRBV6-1	TGTGCCAGCAGTGAAGCGAGTTTTGGTGGTCCTTATCCGCAGTACTTC	CASSEASFGGPYPQYF
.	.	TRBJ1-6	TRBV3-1	TGTGCCAGCAGTCCCACCGGGGCGACAACCAATAATTCACCCCTCCACTTT	CASSPTGATTNNSPLHF
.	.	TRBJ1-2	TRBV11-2	TGTGCCAGCAGCCTAGGGAGGGCAGGCTATGGCTACACCTTC	CASSLGRAGYGYTF
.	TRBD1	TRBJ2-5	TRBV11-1	TGTGCCAGCAGCTTGGGACAGGGGGCAAAGACCCAGTACTTC	CASSLGQGAKTQYF
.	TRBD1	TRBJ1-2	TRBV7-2	TGTGCCAGCAGTCCCCGGGACAGGGCTGGCTACACCTTC	CASSPRDRAGYTF
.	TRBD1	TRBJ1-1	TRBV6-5	TGTGCCAGCAGTTTAATTCGGGACAGGATCACTGAAGCTTTCTTT	CASSLIRDRITEAFF
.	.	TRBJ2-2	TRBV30	TGTGCCTGGAGGAAAAGAGTAGCCACCGGGGAGCTGTTTTTT	CAWRKRVATGELFF